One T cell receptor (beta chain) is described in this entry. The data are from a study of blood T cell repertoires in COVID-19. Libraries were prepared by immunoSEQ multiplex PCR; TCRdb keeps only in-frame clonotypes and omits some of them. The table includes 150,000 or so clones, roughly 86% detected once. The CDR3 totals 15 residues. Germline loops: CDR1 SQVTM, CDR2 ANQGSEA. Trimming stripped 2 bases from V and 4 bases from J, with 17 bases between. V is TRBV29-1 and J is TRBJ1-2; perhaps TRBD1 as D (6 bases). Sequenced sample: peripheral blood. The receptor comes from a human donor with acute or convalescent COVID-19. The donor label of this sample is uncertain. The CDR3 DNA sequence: TGCAGCGTTGAATCCAGGGGCGGGGGTGCCTATGGCTACACCTTC. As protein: CSVESRGGGAYGYTF.